This TCR beta chain was identified during a study of spatial heterogeneity in lung cancer. Study overall: Detected beta-chain sequences consistently exceeded alpha-chain sequences.

The CDR3 runs 17 residues. Germline V gene data show CDR1 as LNHDA and CDR2 as SQIVND (reference sequence). After removal of 7 bases from V and 0 bases from J, the junction contained 11 bases not matched to a gene. This clonotype has a handful of counts. Specified time point: sample taken at primary tumor resection. Whole RNA obtained from tumor, nontumor lung or frozen PBMC underwent sequencing without sorting. The 60 to 80 donors had untreated early-stage non-small cell lung cancer. Individual TCR cDNA molecules each bore their own unique molecular identifier. A single record per CDR3 protein comes from TCRdb applying MiXCR to the 5' RACE reads. This table has tens of thousands of distinct CDR3 sequences, approximately 12% appearing once.

This receptor was taken from a male donor with early-stage non-small cell lung cancer. Sequencing was performed on PBMCs, taken at surgery. The rearrangement uses TRBV19 and TRBJ2-1; 8 nucleotides agree with TRBD2. The CDR3 sequence: CASKLAVNLDSYNEQFF. In DNA, the CDR3 is TGTGCCAGTAAACTAGCGGTTAACCTGGACTCCTACAATGAGCAGTTCTTC.